This T cell receptor beta chain was captured in a study of T cells in localized non-small cell lung cancer. The repertoire was sequenced with immunoSEQ multiplex PCR; TCRdb's copy has only in-frame clones and lacks some. The sample shows roughly 35,000 clones, around 92% of them seen only once. There are 15 residues in the CDR3. Trimming pared 5 bases from V and 1 base from J, leaving 14 bases between. Looked up from germline, CDR1 is MNHEY and CDR2 is SMNVEV (reference sequence). Sequencing was performed on peripheral blood, taken before any cancer treatment. This receptor was taken from a female donor of 60 years or more with stage I lung adenocarcinoma. V and J are TRBV27 and TRBJ1-2; no clear D gene. The CDR3 sequence is CASSPYLGGNYGYTF. The CDR3 DNA reads as TGTGCCAGCAGTCCCTATCTCGGTGGTAACTATGGCTACACCTTC.